The TCR beta chain described here comes from a study of blood T cell repertoires in COVID-19. Study context: Nucleic acid was either cDNA or gDNA, and it came from T cells, B-cell-depleted T cells, or PBMCs.

Measured with immunoSEQ multiplex PCR; TCRdb has only the in-frame clones, and not every one. Here the sample spans some 200,000 clones, 75% to 90% being singletons. Sequences were obtained from PBMCs or T cells enriched from blood (not recorded which). This sequence was found in a young woman who had recovered from COVID-19.

CDR3 residues: CASSFNREGAWYNEQFF. In nucleotides, the CDR3 is TGTGCCAGCAGCTTCAACCGAGAGGGGGCTTGGTACAATGAGCAGTTCTTC. The rearrangement uses TRBV11-3 and TRBJ2-1; TRBD1 matches at 7 bases. CDR3 length equals 17 residues. After removal of 3 bases from V and 4 bases from J, the junction contained 12 bases not matched to a gene. The germline gives CDR1 SGHNT, CDR2 YENEEA. Using reference TRBV11-3 and TRBJ2-1 for the parts outside the CDR3, the full variable domain is EAGVVQSPRYKIIEKKQPVAFWCNPISGHNTLYWYLQNLGQGPELLIRYENEEAVDDSQLPKDRFSAERLKGVDSTLKIQPAELGDSAVYLCASSFNREGAWYNEQFFGPGTRLTVL.